These 3 T cell receptor beta chains share one sample of origin, sequenced in a study of technical replicates of blood from several donors (dated by TCRdb to about 2017). The receptor library was made with the immunoSEQ multiplex PCR assay. TCRdb obtained this table from immuneACCESS and retained in-frame rearrangements with V and J assigned. These tables miss some clones; where compared with another copy, unresolved V genes account for less than half of the shortfall, and the remainder is unexplained. In this sample the table shows fewer than 100,000 clones, about 91% of which occur a single time. Less than 0.5% of the sample goes to the ten largest clones. Sequencing was carried out using T cells isolated from PBMCs. The origin of the receptors is a human donor in good health.

The chain uses TRBV9 and TRBJ2-5; 13 bases match TRBD2. Per germline, CDR1 SGDLS and CDR2 YYNGEE. Trimming at V came to 4 bases and at J to 5 bases, leaving 5 bases not matched to a gene. The CDR3 sequence is 15 residues long. CDR3 DNA sequence: TGTGCCAGCAGCACCACTAGCGGGAGGGCGGAGACCCAGTACTTC. Translation: CASSTTSGRAETQYF.

The V call is TRBV7-6, the J call TRBJ1-4; D may be TRBD1 (5 bases). CDR1 is SGHVS and CDR2 is FNYEAQ in the germline V gene. V lost 1 base and J lost 8, with 17 bases in between. The CDR3 has 16 amino acids. In DNA, the CDR3 is TGTGCCAGCAGCTTAGTAGGGGCCAGGGATGGGGAAAAACTGTTTTTT. It translates to CASSLVGARDGEKLFF.

The chain is built from TRBV7-2 and TRBJ2-3, with D possibly TRBD2 on 6 matching bases. Looked up from germline, CDR1 is SGHTA and CDR2 is FQGNSA. The length of the CDR3 is 15 residues. The ends were cut back, 2 bases at V and 3 bases at J, with 12 bases in the middle. CDR3 coding DNA: TGTGCCAGCAGCTTATCCGGGGGACTGACAGATACGCAGTATTTT. Its protein is CASSLSGGLTDTQYF.